The source of this T cell receptor (beta chain) is a study of blood T cell repertoires in COVID-19. On the study more broadly: Whether acute or convalescent, the COVID-19 samples came from the United States, Italy and Spain.

Seattle cases were enrolled at active infection and followed longitudinally. The CDR3 length is 13 residues. Trimming shortened V by 5 bases and J by 2 bases, and 9 bases separated the two germline ends. Germline CDR1 reads SEHNR; CDR2 reads FQNEAQ (reference sequence). The repertoire was sequenced with immunoSEQ multiplex PCR; TCRdb's copy has only in-frame clones and lacks some. Found here are 90,000 to 100,000 clones, roughly nine tenths of them singletons; the top ten hold less than 3.5%. This receptor was identified in a man in his forties or fifties with COVID-19, enrolled during active disease. The sequenced sample consisted of peripheral blood. The chain employs TRBV7-9 and TRBJ1-2; D possibly corresponds to TRBD1 (6 bases). The DNA of the CDR3 is TGTGCCAGCAGCCACGGACAGAACTATGGCTACACCTTC. As protein: CASSHGQNYGYTF.